This is a list of T cell receptor beta chains from one sample in a study of shared clonotypes between healthy human individuals. Clones were read by immunoSEQ multiplex PCR, and TCRdb kept only the in-frame ones, dropping some. Of millions of clones in the sample, over 85% were seen once. Source material: naive CD4+ T cells from PBMCs. The receptor source for this set is a young man in good health. Some clones in this sample may be carry-over from other donors' samples. Each CDR3 is given with its conserved first and last residue. A D gene is named only where the DNA matches it firmly. Clone size appears in some rows only: once, few, many, or a class for an expanded clone.

j_call v_call clone_size d_call cdr3_nt cdr3_aa
TRBJ2-1 TRBV9 . TRBD2 TGTGCCAGCACACGAGGAACTAGCGGGGTCTACAATGAGCAGTTCTTC CASTRGTSGVYNEQFF
TRBJ1-3 TRBV9 . TRBD1 TGTGCCAGCAGCCCCAGGACAGGGAATATTTTCAACACCATATATTTT CASSPRTGNIFNTIYF
TRBJ1-4 TRBV6-5 . . TGTGCCAGCAGTTACTCCCCGGGGGGTCGTGAAAAACTGTTTTTT CASSYSPGGREKLFF
TRBJ2-1 TRBV15 . TRBD2 TGTGCCACCAGCAGAGAACGAAGCGGGAGCTCCTACAATGAGCAGTTCTTC CATSRERSGSSYNEQFF
TRBJ2-3 TRBV6-5 . TRBD1 TGTGCCAGCAGTTTTCGGACAGGGGGCGCAGATACGCAGTATTTT CASSFRTGGADTQYF
TRBJ2-7 TRBV21-1 . . TGTGCCAGCAGCAAAGAGCGCAACGGACGGCTTGGAGACGAGCAGTACTTC CASSKERNGRLGDEQYF
TRBJ1-1 TRBV18 . TRBD1 TGTGCCAGCTCACCACCGGGACAGGCGGCGGGGACTGAAGCTTTCTTT CASSPPGQAAGTEAFF
TRBJ2-7 TRBV9 . . TGTGCCAGCAGTATGTCCCCCGGACACACCTACGAGCAGTACTTC CASSMSPGHTYEQYF
TRBJ2-1 TRBV21-1 . . TGTGCCAGCAGCAAAGCGTCGGGACAGGATGGAGACAATGAGCAGTTCTTC CASSKASGQDGDNEQFF
TRBJ1-2 TRBV27 . . TGTGCCAGCAGTTTACTACGGGGGTCTGGCTACACCTTC CASSLLRGSGYTF
TRBJ2-2 TRBV5-1 . . TGCGCCAGCAGCTTGGCCCGAGCCGGGACGGTGAACACCGGGGAGCTGTTTTTT CASSLARAGTVNTGELFF
TRBJ2-1 TRBV7-9 . . TGTGCCAGCAGCCAGGGGCGACTAGTGACATACTCCTACAATGAGCAGTTCTTC CASSQGRLVTYSYNEQFF
TRBJ2-2 TRBV11-2 . TRBD2 TGTGCCAGCAGCTTCACTAGCGGGAGAAATACCGGGGAGCTGTTTTTT CASSFTSGRNTGELFF
TRBJ1-1 TRBV2 few TRBD1 TGTGCCAGCAGTGACTACACAGGGGTCACTGAAGCTTTCTTT CASSDYTGVTEAFF
TRBJ2-7 TRBV10-1 . . TGCGCCAGCAGCCTGTCCAGGATCCCCTACGAGCAGTACTTC CASSLSRIPYEQYF
TRBJ2-7 TRBV9 . . TGTGCCAGCACCCCAGAGTTAGGGTACGAGCAGTACTTC CASTPELGYEQYF
TRBJ1-1 TRBV28 . . TGTGCCAGCAGTTTACAGGGTTCTGCGGTCTTT CASSLQGSAVF
TRBJ1-1 TRBV6-5 once TRBD1 TGTGCCAGCAGTTACTTCGACAGGGCTAGTGAAGCTTTCTTT CASSYFDRASEAFF
TRBJ2-5 TRBV30 . . TGTGCCTGGTCTCCCGGGACTCGAGAGACCCAGTACTTC CAWSPGTRETQYF
TRBJ2-1 TRBV7-2 . TRBD2 TGTGCCAGCAGCTACCTAGCGGGAGGCCTCAATGAGCAGTTCTTC CASSYLAGGLNEQFF